This T cell receptor beta chain was sequenced for a study of blood T cell repertoires in COVID-19. Libraries were prepared by immunoSEQ multiplex PCR; TCRdb keeps only in-frame clonotypes and omits some of them. The table lists fewer than 350,000 clones, 70% to 90% of them singletons. The CDR3 totals 11 residues. Trimming took 7 bases from V and 4 from J, leaving 7 bases between them. Germline CDR1 and CDR2: SNHLY and FYNNEI. The rearrangement joins TRBV2 to TRBJ2-5; D is possibly TRBD2 (5 bases). Sample: peripheral blood. The sequence was obtained from a woman aged 25 to 39 who had recovered from COVID-19. The CDR3 sequence is CASMAGETQYF. CDR3 sequence (DNA): TGTGCCAGCATGGCGGGAGAGACCCAGTACTTC.